The 21 T cell receptor beta chains in this list originate from one sample, sequenced in a study of blood T cells in healthy people across ages. Combining a sample-barcoded 5' primer with a J-beta primer mix, a second PCR ran for 7 to 11 cycles. TCRdb reprocessed the 5' RACE reads with MiXCR, giving one entry per CDR3 protein. The table includes 600,000 to 850,000 distinct CDR3 sequences, around 25% detected once. The same data also contributed to another study, on T cells of mothers and their children.

Material for sequencing was blood. These receptors came from a boy younger than 18 in good health.

J is TRBJ2-1 and V is TRBV29-1; the D gene is possibly TRBD2 (5 bases). CDR3 length: 14 amino acids. Germline lookup yields CDR1 SQVTM and CDR2 ANQGSEA. V lost 7 bases and J 0 bases, leaving 13 bases between the germline ends. CDR3 in amino acids: CSGASPVSYNEQFF. DNA for the CDR3: TGCAGCGGGGCTAGCCCCGTCTCCTACAATGAGCAGTTCTTC.

This chain uses TRBV27 with TRBJ2-1; D gene uncertain. The CDR3 is 12 amino acids. CDR1 is MNHEY and CDR2 is SMNVEV in the germline V gene (reference sequence). V shed 4 bases and J shed 7 bases, with 8 bases lying between them. The CDR3: CASSSAPNEQFF. CDR3 DNA sequence: TGTGCCAGCAGTTCGGCCCCTAATGAGCAGTTCTTC.

This sequence joins TRBV27 and TRBJ2-3; D is unresolved. The germline gives CDR1 MNHEY, CDR2 SMNVEV (reference sequence). The CDR3 consists of 14 residues. V shed 3 bases and J shed 0 bases, with 7 bases lying between them. CDR3 bases: TGTGCCAGCAGTTTCCTTACTAGCACAGATACGCAGTATTTT. This gives the protein CASSFLTSTDTQYF.

A word on this clonotype: Germline and junction disagree at one end, which may indicate a read error. V and J are TRBV5-1 and TRBJ2-2; no firm D call. The CDR3 has 14 amino acids. CDR1 and CDR2 from the germline V gene are SGHRS and YFSETQ. For the CDR3, the DNA is TGCGCCAGCAGGTGGGATCGGAACGCCGGGGAGCTGTTTTTT. Amino acid sequence: CASRWDRNAGELFF. Using reference TRBV5-1 and TRBJ2-2 for the parts outside the CDR3, the full variable domain is KAGVTQTPRYLIKTRGQQVTLSCSPISGHRSVSWYQQTPGQGLQFLFEYFSETQRNKGNFPGRFSGRQFSNSRSEMNVSTLELGDSALYLCASRWDRNAGELFFGEGSRLTVL.

The chain carries TRBV29-1 and TRBJ2-6, with D tentatively TRBD2 (5 bases). This CDR3 is built from 15 residues. Trimming cost V 4 bases and J 0 bases, with 10 bases left between them. Germline V gene data show CDR1 as SQVTM and CDR2 as ANQGSEA. The DNA of the CDR3 is TGCAGCGTTGGGTTGGGAGACTCTGGGGCCAACGTCCTGACTTTC. This codes for CSVGLGDSGANVLTF.

This clonotype turned up a few times. This sequence joins TRBV3-1 and TRBJ2-2; 10 bases are a match to TRBD2. The germline CDR1 and CDR2 sequences are LGHDT and YNNKEL (reference sequence). The length of the CDR3 is 17 residues. V was clipped by 1 base and J by 5 bases; unmatched bases: 7. The CDR3 region is CASSQVSDSGGTGELFF. The CDR3 bases are TGTGCCAGCAGCCAAGTGTCGGATAGCGGGGGGACCGGGGAGCTGTTTTTT.

The chain is built from TRBV19 and TRBJ1-4; D is unresolved. The germline V gene has CDR1 LNHDA and CDR2 SQIVND (reference sequence). Trimming stripped 3 bases from V and 6 bases from J, with 5 bases between. The CDR3 loop spans 12 amino acids. CDR3 sequence reads: CASSIYDEKLFF. CDR3 DNA sequence: TGTGCCAGTAGTATTTATGATGAAAAACTGTTTTTT.

This clonotype occurred a few times. V and J are TRBV2 and TRBJ1-1; 9 bases are shared with TRBD1. Per the germline V gene, CDR1 is SNHLY and CDR2 is FYNNEI. This CDR3 is built from 14 residues. The V gene end was trimmed by 6 bases and the J gene end by 5 bases; junction bases not matched to a gene: 7. CDR3 amino acids: CASSDRDRETEAFF. Here the CDR3 DNA reads TGTGCCAGCAGCGACCGGGACAGGGAGACTGAAGCTTTCTTT. The entire variable domain, with the rest obtained from reference TRBV2 and TRBJ1-1, is as follows: EPEVTQTPSHQVTQMGQEVILRCVPISNHLYFYWYRQILGQKVEFLVSFYNNEISEKSEIFDDQFSVERPDGSNFTLKIRSTKLEDSAMYFCASSDRDRETEAFFGQGTRLTVV.

This clonotype was counted once. Here the CDR3 reads CSVLSGADEAFF. CDR3 nucleotide sequence: TGCAGCGTCCTGTCGGGGGCTGATGAAGCTTTCTTT. This chain links TRBV29-1 with TRBJ1-1, with a tentative D call TRBD1 (6 bases). Germline CDR1 is SQVTM and CDR2 is ANQGSEA. V shed 6 bases and J shed 7 bases, with 15 bases lying between them. This CDR3 is 12 amino acids long.

This rearrangement joins TRBV7-9 to TRBJ2-1, with 8 bases identical to TRBD1. J lost 5 bases, V lost 5 bases, and 8 bases had no gene match. The CDR3 sequence is 15 residues long. CDR1 is SEHNR and CDR2 is FQNEAQ in the germline V gene (reference sequence). The CDR3 DNA sequence: TGTGCCAGCAGCCCAGCTCAGGGGGCCCACAATGAGCAGTTCTTC. Translating it yields CASSPAQGAHNEQFF.

This clonotype was counted a few times. The chain employs TRBV7-9 and TRBJ1-1, with a possible D match to TRBD1 (6 bases). Deletions cut 3 bases from V and 6 bases from J, with 17 bases between. CDR3 size: 15 residues. Germline assignment: CDR1 SEHNR and CDR2 FQNEAQ (reference sequence). The CDR3 region is CASSLVDRRNAEAFF. DNA of the CDR3: TGTGCCAGCAGCTTGGTCGACAGGAGAAACGCTGAAGCTTTCTTT.

The chain has TRBV5-1 and TRBJ2-4, with TRBD1 identical over 7 bases. CDR1 is SGHRS, CDR2 YFSETQ, per germline. The CDR3 is 14 amino acids. With 2 bases clipped from V and 3 bases from J, the junction kept 2 bases outside the gene matches. DNA for the CDR3: TGCGCCAGCAGCTTAGGACAGGACAAAAACATTCAGTACTTC. It specifies CASSLGQDKNIQYF.

Comments on this clonotype: A read error is likely, as this CDR3 ends without the conserved phenylalanine or tryptophan. The V and J genes are TRBV4-1 and TRBJ2-5, with TRBD2 matching over 11 bases. Judging by the DNA end, TRBJ2-1 fits better; the J call may be wrong. CDR3 length equals 14 residues. In germline, CDR1 is MGHRA, CDR2 YSYEKL. The CDR3 bases are TGCGCCAGCAGAGGACTAGCGGGCTTCAATGAGCAGTTCTGC. Translated: CASRGLAGFNEQFC.

The chain combines TRBV5-1 with TRBJ2-5; D is possibly TRBD2 (5 bases). Germline-derived CDR1 and CDR2 are SGHRS and YFSETQ. The CDR3 runs to 17 residues. Trimming pared 0 bases from V and 5 bases from J, leaving 20 bases between. This CDR3 reads CASSLVGRGGGAETQYF. The CDR3 DNA follows: TGCGCCAGCAGCTTGGTCGGCCGCGGAGGAGGTGCGGAGACCCAGTACTTC.

The gene calls are TRBV6-5 and TRBJ2-7; 12 bases align to TRBD1. The CDR3 length is 15 residues. Germline CDR1 MNHEY, CDR2 SVGAGI. J gave up 5 bases and V 6 bases, and 8 bases lay outside the gene matches. DNA for the CDR3: TGTGCCAGCAGCCGTCAGGGACAGGGGGCCGACGAGCAGTACTTC. Translated: CASSRQGQGADEQYF.

This clonotype was observed a few times. The rearrangement links TRBV29-1 to TRBJ2-5, with 10 bases that match TRBD2. Germline trimming cut 6 bases from V and 0 bases from J; bases unmatched to any gene: 13. CDR1 and CDR2 (germline): SQVTM, ANQGSEA. This CDR3 is 17 amino acids long. Here the CDR3 DNA reads TGCAGCGTCTCCGGGACTAGCGAAAATTGGAACCAAGAGACCCAGTACTTC. This translates into CSVSGTSENWNQETQYF.

A few counts support this clonotype. This chain joins TRBV20-1 and TRBJ2-5; possibly TRBD2 for D (6 bases). The germline V gene has CDR1 DFQATT and CDR2 SNEGSKA (reference sequence). The V end lost 5 bases, the J end lost 5 bases, and 15 bases lay between the germline ends. The CDR3 is 13 residues long. CDR3 in amino acids: CSALQLAKETQYF. The CDR3 DNA reads as TGCAGTGCTTTGCAACTAGCTAAGGAGACCCAGTACTTC.

This chain links TRBV7-9 with TRBJ2-5; TRBD1 matches at 7 bases. The end of the DNA aligns better with TRBJ2-1, so the J call may be wrong. This CDR3 comprises 12 residues. In germline, CDR1 is SEHNR, CDR2 FQNEAQ (reference sequence). The CDR3 region is CASSTHRGGQFF. In nucleotides, the CDR3 is TGTGCCAGCAGCACCCACAGGGGTGGGCAGTTCTTC.

In its sample, this clonotype was seen a few times. The chain uses TRBV29-1 and TRBJ2-1, with D maybe TRBD2 (6 bases). Trimming removed 6 bases from V and 7 bases from J, with 19 bases in between. CDR1 is SQVTM, CDR2 ANQGSEA, per germline. CDR3 length: 14 amino acids. CDR3 nucleotide sequence: TGCAGCGTAGAGGGCAGGGAGGAAACGAATGAGCAGTTCTTC. Encoded protein: CSVEGREETNEQFF.

Only a few counts were recorded for this clonotype. V usage is TRBV10-3 and J usage is TRBJ2-1; TRBD2 aligns across 12 bases. CDR3 length: 16 amino acids. Trimming took 11 bases from V and 9 from J; bases not matched to a gene: 17. CDR1 and CDR2 (germline): ENHRY, SYGVKD. The DNA of the CDR3 is TGTGCCGTCACCTCCTCCCAGGGACTAGCGGGCAGTGAGCAGTTCTTC. Translation: CAVTSSQGLAGSEQFF.

The chain carries TRBV6-8 and TRBJ1-4; D is possibly TRBD1 (5 bases). The CDR3 length is 17 residues. V was cut by 5 bases and J by 5 bases, with 21 bases left in between. Germline assignment: CDR1 MNHGY and CDR2 SAAAGT. The CDR3 DNA reads TGTGCCAGCAGTATGACCGGGACGCACGTACCCAATGAAAAACTGTTTTTT. Its protein product is CASSMTGTHVPNEKLFF.